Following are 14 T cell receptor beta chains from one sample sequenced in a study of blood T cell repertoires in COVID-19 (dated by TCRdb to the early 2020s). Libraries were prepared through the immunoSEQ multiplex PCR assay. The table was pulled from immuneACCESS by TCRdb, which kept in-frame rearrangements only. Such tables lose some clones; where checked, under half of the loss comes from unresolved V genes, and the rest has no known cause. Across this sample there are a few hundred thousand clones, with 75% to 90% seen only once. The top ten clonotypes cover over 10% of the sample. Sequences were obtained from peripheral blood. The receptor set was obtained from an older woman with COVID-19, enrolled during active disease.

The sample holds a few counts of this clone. The CDR3 sequence: CASSSTGMWNTGELFF. The CDR3 nucleotides are TGTGCCAGCAGTTCGACAGGGATGTGGAACACCGGGGAGCTGTTTTTT. J is TRBJ2-2 and V is TRBV28, with 7 bases that match TRBD1. Trimming cost V 4 bases and J 1 base; bases outside gene matches: 6. Germline CDR1 is MDHEN and CDR2 is SYDVKM. The CDR3 spans 16 residues. The full variable domain, completed using reference TRBV28 and TRBJ2-2, is DVKVTQSSRYLVKRTGEKVFLECVQDMDHENMFWYRQDPGLGLRLIYFSYDVKMKEKGDIPEGYSVSREKKERFSLILESASTNQTSMYLCASSSTGMWNTGELFFGEGSRLTVL.

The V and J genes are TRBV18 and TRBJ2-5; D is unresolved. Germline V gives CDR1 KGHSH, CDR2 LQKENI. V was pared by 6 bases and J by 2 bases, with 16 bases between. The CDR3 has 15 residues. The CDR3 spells CASSLRRVLQETQYF. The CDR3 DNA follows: TGTGCCAGCTCCCTCAGACGGGTCCTTCAAGAGACCCAGTACTTC.

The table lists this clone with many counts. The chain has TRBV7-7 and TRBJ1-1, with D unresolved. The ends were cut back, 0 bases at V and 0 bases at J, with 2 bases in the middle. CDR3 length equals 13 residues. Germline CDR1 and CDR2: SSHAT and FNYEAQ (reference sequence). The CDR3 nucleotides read TGTGCCAGCAGCTTAGCCATGAACACTGAAGCTTTCTTT. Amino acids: CASSLAMNTEAFF.

In nucleotides, the CDR3 is TGTGCCAGCAGTTTAACTACCACAGGGTTGGGCTACACCTTC. Its protein is CASSLTTTGLGYTF. This rearrangement joins TRBV27 to TRBJ1-2, with D maybe TRBD1 (6 bases). V dropped 2 bases and J dropped 8 bases, with 15 bases sitting between them. The germline V gene encodes CDR1 MNHEY and CDR2 SMNVEV (reference sequence). CDR3 size: 14 residues.

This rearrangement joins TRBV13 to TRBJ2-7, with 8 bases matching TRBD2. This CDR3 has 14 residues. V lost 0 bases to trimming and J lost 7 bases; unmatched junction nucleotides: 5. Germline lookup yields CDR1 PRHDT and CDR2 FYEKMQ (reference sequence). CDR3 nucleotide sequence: TGTGCCAGCAGCTTAGGACCCGGGGGGGATGAGCAGTACTTC. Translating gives CASSLGPGGDEQYF. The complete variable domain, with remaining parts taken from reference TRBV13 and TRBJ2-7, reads AAGVIQSPRHLIKEKRETATLKCYPIPRHDTVYWYQQGPGQDPQFLISFYEKMQSDKGSIPDRFSAQQFSDYHSELNMSSLELGDSALYFCASSLGPGGDEQYFGPGTRLTVT.

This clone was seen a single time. CDR3 amino acids: CASSSRQGSYEQYF. The CDR3 bases are TGTGCCAGCAGTTCCCGACAGGGTTCCTACGAGCAGTACTTC. This chain connects TRBV6-6 to TRBJ2-7; 7 nucleotides agree with TRBD1. With 4 bases clipped from V and 1 base from J, the junction kept 4 bases outside the gene matches. The CDR3 extends over 14 amino acids. CDR1 and CDR2 from the germline V gene are MNHNY and SVGAGI (reference sequence).

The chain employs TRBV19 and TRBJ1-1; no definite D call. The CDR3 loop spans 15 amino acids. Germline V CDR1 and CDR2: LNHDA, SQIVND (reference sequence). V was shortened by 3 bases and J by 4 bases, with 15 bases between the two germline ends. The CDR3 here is CASSIGVGGGTEAFF. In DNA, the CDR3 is TGTGCCAGTAGTATTGGAGTGGGTGGCGGCACTGAAGCTTTCTTT. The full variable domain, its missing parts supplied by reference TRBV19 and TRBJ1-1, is DGGITQSPKYLFRKEGQNVTLSCEQNLNHDAMYWYRQDPGQGLRLIYYSQIVNDFQKGDIAEGYSVSREKKESFPLTVTSAQKNPTAFYLCASSIGVGGGTEAFFGQGTRLTVV.

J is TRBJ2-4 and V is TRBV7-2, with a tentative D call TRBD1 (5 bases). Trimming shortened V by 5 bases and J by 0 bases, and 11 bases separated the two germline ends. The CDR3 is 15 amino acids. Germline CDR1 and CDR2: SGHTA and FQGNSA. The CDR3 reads CASSPDRLAKNIQYF. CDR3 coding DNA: TGTGCCAGCAGCCCCGACAGACTAGCCAAAAACATTCAGTACTTC.

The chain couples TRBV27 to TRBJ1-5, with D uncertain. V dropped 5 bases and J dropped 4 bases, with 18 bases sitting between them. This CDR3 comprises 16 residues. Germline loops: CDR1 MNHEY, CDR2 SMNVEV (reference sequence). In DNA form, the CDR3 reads TGTGCCAGCAGTCCATATTTGTCAGGTCGGAATCAGCCCCAGCATTTT. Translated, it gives CASSPYLSGRNQPQHF.

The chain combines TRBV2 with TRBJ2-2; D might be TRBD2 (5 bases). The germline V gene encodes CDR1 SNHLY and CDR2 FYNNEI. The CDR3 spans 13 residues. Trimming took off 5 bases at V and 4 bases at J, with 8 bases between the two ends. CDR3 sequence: CASSNEGTGELFF. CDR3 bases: TGTGCCAGCAGTAACGAGGGCACCGGGGAGCTGTTTTTT.

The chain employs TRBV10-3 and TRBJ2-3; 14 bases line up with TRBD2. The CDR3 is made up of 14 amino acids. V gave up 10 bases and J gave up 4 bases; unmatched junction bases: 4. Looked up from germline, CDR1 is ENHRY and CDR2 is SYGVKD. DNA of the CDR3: TGTGCCAGCGAGACTAGCGGGGGGGCAGATACGCAGTATTTT. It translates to CASETSGGADTQYF.

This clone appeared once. In DNA form, the CDR3 reads TGTGCCAGCAGTTCCGTAGGGGGCGCGGACACTGAAGCTTTCTTT. It specifies CASSSVGGADTEAFF. J is TRBJ1-1 and V is TRBV28; 7 nucleotides match TRBD1. The CDR3 length is 15 residues. Germline loops: CDR1 MDHEN, CDR2 SYDVKM. The V and J ends lost 4 bases and 3 bases, in that order; junction bases with no gene match: 8.

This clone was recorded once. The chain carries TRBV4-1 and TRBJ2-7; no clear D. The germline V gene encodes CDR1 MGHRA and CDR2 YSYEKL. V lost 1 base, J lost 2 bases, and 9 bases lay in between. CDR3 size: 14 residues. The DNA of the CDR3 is TGCGCCAGCAGCCAAGGTTTGAGGACCTACGAGCAGTACTTC. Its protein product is CASSQGLRTYEQYF.

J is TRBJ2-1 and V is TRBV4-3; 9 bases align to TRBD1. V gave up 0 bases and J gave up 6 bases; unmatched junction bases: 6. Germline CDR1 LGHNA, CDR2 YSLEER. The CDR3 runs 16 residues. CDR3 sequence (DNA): TGCGCCAGCAGCCAAGACCTCGGGACAGGGATCAATGAGCAGTTCTTC. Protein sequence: CASSQDLGTGINEQFF.